This TCR beta chain was sequenced for a study of human T cells and chemical hapten exposure. Per germline, CDR1 MGHDK and CDR2 SYGVNS. Trimming pared 1 base from V and 1 base from J, leaving 7 bases between. The CDR3 runs 14 residues. This clonotype has ten or more counts. No antigen is known for it. TCRdb reanalysed the RACE reads using MiXCR and keeps one entry per CDR3 protein. The sample holds about 300,000 distinct CDR3 sequences, approximately 5.8% seen once. Time point meaning: pre-sensitization, week 0. The sample's treatment: therapeutic diphenylcyclopropenone sensitization with weekly scalp DPC. Blood draws preceded each patch test application. Study-wide findings and caveats: Alopecia in the donors means their immune response may deviate from healthy people's.

The sample was whole blood, taken in connection with sensitization to the hapten diphenylcyclopropenone (DPC). This sequence joins TRBV25-1 and TRBJ1-1; no firm D call. This receptor was identified in a woman between 18 and 29 years old with alopecia areata. Some clones in this sample may be carry-over from other donors' samples. CDR3 sequence (DNA): TGTGCCAGCAGTGAATCATTGTGGAACACTGAAGCTTTCTTT. It is translated as CASSESLWNTEAFF.